These 5 T cell receptor beta chains were sequenced from one sample in a study of T cell clones after liver transplantation. Some clones are missing from TCRdb's copy, which holds only in-frame ones; the method was immunoSEQ multiplex PCR. The table records tens of thousands of clones, around four fifths of them present only once. Sequenced material: CD4+ T cells from blood, taken approximately 3.5 years after liver transplant. The receptors were gathered from a human patient who received a liver transplant. Some T cells may be the graft donor's.

The CDR3 coding sequence is TGCGCCAGCAGCTTGGGGGGCGGGGTGATGAACACTGAAGCTTTCTTT. This sequence encodes CASSLGGGVMNTEAFF. The chain is built from TRBV5-1 and TRBJ1-1, with D possibly being TRBD1 (5 bases). This CDR3 spans 16 amino acids. Germline loops: CDR1 SGHRS, CDR2 YFSETQ. Between the trimmed V and J ends, which lost 0 bases and 0 bases, there was a span of 12 bases. Combining the CDR3 with reference TRBV5-1 and TRBJ1-1 gives the whole variable domain KAGVTQTPRYLIKTRGQQVTLSCSPISGHRSVSWYQQTPGQGLQFLFEYFSETQRNKGNFPGRFSGRQFSNSRSEMNVSTLELGDSALYLCASSLGGGVMNTEAFFGQGTRLTVV.

The V gene is TRBV4-3, the J gene TRBJ2-2; 10 bases align to TRBD1. The junction had 2 bases not matched to a gene; V was cut back by 0 bases and J by 4 bases. The CDR3 is 16 residues long. CDR1 LGHNA and CDR2 YSLEER come from the germline V gene. CDR3 in amino acids: CASSQERDRGTGELFF. CDR3 sequence (DNA): TGCGCCAGCAGCCAAGAGCGGGACAGGGGCACCGGGGAGCTGTTTTTT.

This chain links TRBV7-2 with TRBJ2-1; D unclear. The CDR3 extends over 14 amino acids. In germline, CDR1 is SGHTA, CDR2 FQGNSA. The V and J ends lost 3 bases and 1 base respectively, with 7 bases between them. The CDR3 loop is CASSFFPSYNEQFF. In DNA, the CDR3 is TGTGCCAGCAGCTTTTTTCCTTCCTACAATGAGCAGTTCTTC.

This rearrangement joins TRBV7-6 to TRBJ2-2; D ambiguous. Germline loops: CDR1 SGHVS, CDR2 FNYEAQ. CDR3 length: 17 residues. Trimming shortened V by 4 bases and J by 3 bases, and 18 bases separated the two germline ends. CDR3 nucleotides: TGTGCCAGCAGCTCCTCCCCACCAGGAACCTACACCGGGGAGCTGTTTTTT. Translated: CASSSSPPGTYTGELFF.

The chain uses TRBV6-6 and TRBJ1-2; unclear D gene. Looked up from germline, CDR1 is MNHNY and CDR2 is SVGAGI (reference sequence). The V end lost 0 bases, the J end lost 5 bases, and 13 bases lay between the germline ends. The length of the CDR3 is 15 residues. The CDR3 here is CASSYSVVYPYGYTF. CDR3 nucleotide sequence: TGTGCCAGCAGTTACTCAGTAGTGTACCCGTATGGCTACACCTTC.